A single sample gave rise to the 26 T cell receptor beta chains below, sequenced in a study of T cell repertoires in ileal Crohn's disease. The time point is: neoterminal ileum biopsy at postoperative endoscopy, about 6 months after surgery. Measured with immunoSEQ multiplex PCR; TCRdb has only the in-frame clones, and not every one. The sample lists 4,500 to 7,000 clones, under 75% seen once, with just under 30% in the top ten. The sample consisted of ileal tissue. The receptors were sampled from an adult with Crohn's disease.

This clone was seen a handful of times. The chain joins TRBV4-3 to TRBJ2-3; TRBD2 matches at 9 bases. The CDR3 covers 16 residues. From germline, CDR1 is LGHNA and CDR2 YSLEER. Germline trimming cut 4 bases from V and 3 bases from J; bases unmatched to any gene: 8. The CDR3 spells CASSLEAGGRTDTQYF. In DNA, the CDR3 is TGCGCCAGCAGCCTGGAGGCGGGGGGGCGAACAGATACGCAGTATTTT.

The CDR3 DNA reads TGTGCCAGCAGCGTAGCTGATAGTAGCGGGAGCTACAATGAGCAGTTCTTC. It yields the protein CASSVADSSGSYNEQFF. This chain joins TRBV9 and TRBJ2-1; 9 bases line up with TRBD2. CDR3 size: 17 residues. The germline CDR1 and CDR2 sequences are SGDLS and YYNGEE. Trimming took 0 bases from V and 3 from J; bases not matched to a gene: 7.

The CDR3 spells CASTPSDYEQYF. As DNA, the CDR3 is TGTGCCAGTACCCCCAGCGACTACGAGCAGTACTTC. The V and J genes are TRBV6-5 and TRBJ2-7; D is undetermined. The CDR3 length is 12 residues. Between the trimmed V and J ends, which lost 9 bases and 3 bases, there was a span of 12 bases. The germline V gene has CDR1 MNHEY and CDR2 SVGAGI.

As for this clone: The junction departs from germline at one end; a sequencing error may be responsible. The rearrangement joins TRBV5-4 to TRBJ1-1; TRBD1 might be the D (5 bases). CDR1 and CDR2 from the germline V gene are SGHNT and YYREEE (reference sequence). The CDR3 is made up of 14 amino acids. This chain's CDR3 is CASSQEEGRAEAFF. CDR3 bases: TGCGCCAGCAGCCAAGAAGAAGGCAGGGCTGAAGCTTTCTTT.

The CDR3 is CASSEGLAGDREQYV. The DNA of the CDR3 is TGTGCCAGCTCAGAGGGACTAGCGGGGGATCGCGAGCAGTACGTC. The chain couples TRBV18 to TRBJ2-7, with 14 bases aligning to TRBD2. The CDR3 sequence is 15 residues long. Per germline, CDR1 KGHSH and CDR2 LQKENI. After removal of 5 bases from V and 6 bases from J, the junction contained 6 bases not matched to a gene.

The chain couples TRBV18 to TRBJ2-3; D remains ambiguous. CDR3 length equals 14 residues. Deletions cut 2 bases from V and 9 bases from J, with 15 bases between. Germline V gene lookup returns CDR1 KGHSH and CDR2 LQKENI. CDR3 DNA: TGTGCCAGCTCACCAGAACTCCGAGGAAAGACGCAGTATTTT. This codes for CASSPELRGKTQYF. Together with reference TRBV18 and TRBJ2-3, the CDR3 gives the full variable domain: NAGVMQNPRHLVRRRGQEARLRCSPMKGHSHVYWYRQLPEEGLKFMVYLQKENIIDESGMPKERFSAEFPKEGPSILRIQQVVRGDSAAYFCASSPELRGKTQYFGPGTRLTVL.

This clone qualifies as medium-sized. The chain recombines TRBV27 with TRBJ1-1; D ambiguous. Trimming stripped 3 bases from V and 5 bases from J, with 22 bases between. CDR1 is MNHEY, CDR2 SMNVEV, per germline (reference sequence). The CDR3 is made up of 17 amino acids. The CDR3 nucleotides are TGTGCCAGCAGTTTGGCCCCGTCCTTTGGAGGTGGGACTGAAGCTTTCTTT. Residues: CASSLAPSFGGGTEAFF.

The chain couples TRBV18 to TRBJ2-5, with TRBD1 as a possible D gene (6 bases). The J call is in doubt because the DNA end fits TRBJ2-7 better. Germline CDR1 is KGHSH and CDR2 is LQKENI. The CDR3 covers 13 residues. The CDR3 spells CASSVTTGYEQYF. For the CDR3, the DNA is TGTGCCAGCTCAGTCACCACAGGGTACGAGCAGTACTTC.

This chain joins TRBV4-2 and TRBJ2-5; 9 nucleotides line up with TRBD1. The CDR3 runs 16 residues. V shed 1 base, J shed 4 bases, and the junction held 7 bases outside the gene matches. In germline, CDR1 is LGHNA, CDR2 YNFKEQ. DNA of the CDR3: TGTGCCAGCAGCCAAGGGGCACAGGGGGCGGGAGAGACCCAGTACTTC. Protein sequence: CASSQGAQGAGETQYF.

The chain has TRBV27 and TRBJ2-1; no definite D call. V was clipped by 2 bases and J by 2 bases, with 7 bases between them. This CDR3 region has 14 residues. Germline V gene sequence: CDR1 MNHEY, CDR2 SMNVEV (reference sequence). This CDR3 reads CASSLARAYNEQFF. The CDR3 region has the DNA TGTGCCAGCAGTTTAGCCCGAGCCTACAATGAGCAGTTCTTC.

J is TRBJ2-1 and V is TRBV7-3, with TRBD2 matching 14 bases. This CDR3 contains 17 residues. CDR1 and CDR2 (germline): SGHTA, FQGTGA. V lost 1 base to trimming and J lost 4 bases; unmatched junction nucleotides: 3. Written as DNA, the CDR3 is TGTGCCAGCAGCTTAAAGGGGACTAGCGGGGGATACAATGAGCAGTTCTTC. Residues: CASSLKGTSGGYNEQFF.

This clone is labeled as medium-sized (0.01 to 0.1%). The chain couples TRBV6-5 to TRBJ1-2; D is perhaps TRBD1 (6 bases). Germline assignment: CDR1 MNHEY and CDR2 SVGAGI. CDR3 length: 14 residues. V shed 2 bases and J shed 8 bases, with 15 bases lying between them. CDR3 bases: TGTGCCAGCAGTTACGGGGACACCCGACGGGGCTACACCTTC. Translated, it gives CASSYGDTRRGYTF.

The table lists this clone with a few counts. The rearrangement links TRBV4-3 to TRBJ1-2; D not certain. The CDR3 length is 15 residues. Trimming took 0 bases from V and 4 from J, leaving 12 bases between them. The V gene's germline CDR1 is LGHNA and CDR2 YSLEER. Here the CDR3 reads CASSQDRVLGYGYTF. The CDR3 bases are TGCGCCAGCAGCCAAGATCGGGTCCTAGGCTATGGCTACACCTTC.

The J gene is TRBJ2-6, the V gene TRBV7-2; D may be TRBD2 (5 bases). Germline CDR1 reads SGHTA; CDR2 reads FQGNSA. This CDR3 has 17 residues. The germline V and J ends were trimmed by 5 bases and 0 bases, with 14 bases remaining between them. DNA for the CDR3: TGTGCCAGCAGCCCCCAAGTAGGGAGCTCTGGGGCCAACGTCCTGACTTTC. It translates to CASSPQVGSSGANVLTF.

This chain joins TRBV11-3 and TRBJ1-1; a weak D match, TRBD1 (5 bases). The germline gives CDR1 SGHNT, CDR2 YENEEA. Trimming removed 5 bases at V and 4 bases at J, with 14 bases between. The CDR3 length is 14 residues. CDR3 amino acids: CASSVSGGGTEAFF. The CDR3 nucleotides read TGTGCCAGCAGCGTTAGCGGCGGGGGCACTGAAGCTTTCTTT.

The rearrangement uses TRBV7-8 and TRBJ2-3; D perhaps matches TRBD2 (6 bases). Germline V gene sequence: CDR1 SGHVS, CDR2 FQNEAQ. The CDR3 length is 14 residues. Deletions cut 3 bases from V and 7 bases from J, with 14 bases between. The DNA of the CDR3 is TGTGCCAGCAGCTTGGGCGGGATAGGAAATACGCAGTATTTT. This encodes CASSLGGIGNTQYF.

V gene TRBV6-5 combines with J gene TRBJ1-4, with D possibly being TRBD1 (6 bases). Germline CDR1 and CDR2: MNHEY and SVGAGI. V gave up 4 bases and J gave up 5 bases, with 11 bases separating them. The CDR3 length is 14 residues. The CDR3: CASSLGTSNEKLFF. CDR3 nucleotide sequence: TGTGCCAGCAGTTTGGGGACAAGCAATGAAAAACTGTTTTTT.

This chain uses TRBV23-1 with TRBJ2-7; TRBD2 is a possible D gene (6 bases). TRBV23-1 is labeled an ORF, and its function is uncertain. V dropped 4 bases and J dropped 7 bases, with 14 bases sitting between them. The CDR3 is 13 amino acids. For the CDR3, the DNA is TGCGCCAGCAGTCTGGGCGGGACGGGAGAGCAGTACGTC. This encodes CASSLGGTGEQYV.

The chain employs TRBV2 and TRBJ1-5, with D possibly being TRBD1 (5 bases). CDR1 is SNHLY, CDR2 FYNNEI, per germline. V lost 4 bases and J lost 3, with 13 bases in between. This CDR3 is built from 15 residues. The CDR3 DNA sequence: TGTGCCAGCAGTGGTAGCCAGACAGACAATCAGCCCCAGCATTTT. Protein sequence: CASSGSQTDNQPQHF.

This chain connects TRBV30 to TRBJ2-3, with 8 positions matching TRBD2. The CDR3 is 15 amino acids. Germline V CDR1 and CDR2: GTSNPN, SVGIG (reference sequence). V was clipped by 4 bases and J by 5 bases; unmatched bases: 11. CDR3 sequence (DNA): TGTGCCTGGAACCCGCGGGGGGCCTCGGTAGATACGCAGTATTTT. Translation: CAWNPRGASVDTQYF.

The table lists this clone with a few counts. CDR3 in DNA: TGCGCCAGCAGTCTTCCCGACCGGGAATCAGGTACCGTAGCGCCTTTGAATGAAAAACTGTTTTTT. Translated, it gives CASSLPDRESGTVAPLNEKLFF. V is TRBV23-1 and J is TRBJ1-4; D is unclear. TRBV23-1 is an open reading frame whose function is uncertain. Trimming cost V 4 bases and J 5 bases, with 35 bases left between them. This CDR3 has 22 amino acids.

The sample holds one count of this clone. The chain links TRBV7-2 to TRBJ2-7; 9 bases are a match to TRBD1. Germline CDR1 reads SGHTA; CDR2 reads FQGNSA. V dropped 1 base and J dropped 4; count of bases not matched to a gene: 8. The CDR3 is made up of 16 amino acids. The chain's CDR3 is CASSLGGTGLGYEQYF. CDR3 nucleotides: TGTGCCAGCAGCTTAGGCGGGACAGGGCTTGGGTACGAGCAGTACTTC.

This sequence joins TRBV30 and TRBJ2-3, with 9 bases that match TRBD1. The V and J ends lost 8 bases and 1 base, in that order; junction bases with no gene match: 10. Per germline, CDR1 GTSNPN and CDR2 SVGIG (reference sequence). The CDR3 has 15 residues. The CDR3 loop is CAHLSWTGGTDTQYF. The CDR3 DNA follows: TGTGCCCATTTGTCCTGGACAGGGGGCACAGATACGCAGTATTTT. The full variable domain, rest sourced from reference TRBV30 and TRBJ2-3, is SQTIHQWPATLVQPVGSPLSLECTVEGTSNPNLYWYRQAAGRGLQLLFYSVGIGQISSEVPQNLSASRPQDRQFILSSKKLLLSDSGFYLCAHLSWTGGTDTQYFGPGTRLTVL.

The genes are TRBV18 and TRBJ2-7; D might be TRBD2 (5 bases). V was clipped by 3 bases and J by 5 bases, with 23 bases between them. This CDR3 has 17 amino acids. Per the germline V gene, CDR1 is KGHSH and CDR2 is LQKENI. CDR3 coding DNA: TGTGCCAGCTCACCGAGGAGTACCAGGCTCTCGGGAAACGAGCAGTACGTC. Translated: CASSPRSTRLSGNEQYV.

The chain is built from TRBV6-6 and TRBJ1-1; the D is unclear. V was trimmed by 2 bases and J by 5 bases, leaving 9 bases between them. Germline-derived CDR1 and CDR2 are MNHNY and SVGAGI (reference sequence). CDR3 length: 13 residues. The CDR3 here is CASSYTRVTEAFF. The CDR3 DNA sequence: TGTGCCAGCAGTTACACGAGGGTAACTGAAGCTTTCTTT.

The chain uses TRBV4-2 and TRBJ1-3; a possible D gene is TRBD1 (6 bases). Germline CDR1 reads LGHNA; CDR2 reads YNFKEQ. CDR3 length equals 17 residues. V was cut by 1 base and J by 0 bases, with 13 bases left in between. CDR3: CASSQVSTGYSGNTIYF. CDR3 nucleotides: TGTGCCAGCAGCCAAGTAAGCACAGGGTACTCTGGAAACACCATATATTTT.